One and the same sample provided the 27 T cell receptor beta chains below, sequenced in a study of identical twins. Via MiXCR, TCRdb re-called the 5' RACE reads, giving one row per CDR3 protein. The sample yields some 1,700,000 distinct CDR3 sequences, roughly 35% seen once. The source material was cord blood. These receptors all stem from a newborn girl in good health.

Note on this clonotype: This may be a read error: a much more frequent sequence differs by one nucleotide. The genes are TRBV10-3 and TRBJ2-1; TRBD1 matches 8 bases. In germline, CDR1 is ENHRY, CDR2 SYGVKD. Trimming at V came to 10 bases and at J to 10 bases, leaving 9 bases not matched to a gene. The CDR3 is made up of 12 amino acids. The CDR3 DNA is TGTGCCACCGACAGGGGCTCCTACGAGCAGTTCTTC. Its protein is CATDRGSYEQFF.

CDR3 sequence: CASSLWLRGGSGQGHQPQHF. CDR3 coding DNA: TGTGCCAGCAGTTTATGGCTTCGGGGTGGTTCAGGACAGGGCCATCAGCCCCAGCATTTT. The chain employs TRBV28 and TRBJ1-5; 8 nucleotides agree with TRBD1. The length of the CDR3 is 20 residues. The V gene's germline CDR1 is MDHEN and CDR2 SYDVKM. The ends lost 0 bases at V and 5 bases at J; junction bases unmatched: 18.

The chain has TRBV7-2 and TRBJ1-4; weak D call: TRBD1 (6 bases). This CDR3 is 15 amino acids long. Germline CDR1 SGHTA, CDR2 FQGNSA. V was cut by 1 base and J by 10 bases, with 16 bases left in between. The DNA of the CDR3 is TGTGCCAGCAGCTTAGAAGGCAGGGGCAAGGGAAAACTGTTTTTT. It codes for CASSLEGRGKGKLFF.

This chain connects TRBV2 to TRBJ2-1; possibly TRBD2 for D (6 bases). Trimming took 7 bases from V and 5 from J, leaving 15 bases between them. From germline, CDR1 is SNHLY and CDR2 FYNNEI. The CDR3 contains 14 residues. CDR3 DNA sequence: TGTGCCAGCACGCGACTAGTTATAAACAATGAGCAGTTCTTC. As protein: CASTRLVINNEQFF.

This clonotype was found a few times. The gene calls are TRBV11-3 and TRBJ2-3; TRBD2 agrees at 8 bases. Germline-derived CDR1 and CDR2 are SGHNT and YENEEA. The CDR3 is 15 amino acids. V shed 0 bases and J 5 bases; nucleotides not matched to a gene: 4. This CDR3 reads CASSLERGALDTQYF. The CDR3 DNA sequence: TGTGCCAGCAGCTTAGAGCGGGGGGCCCTAGATACGCAGTATTTT.

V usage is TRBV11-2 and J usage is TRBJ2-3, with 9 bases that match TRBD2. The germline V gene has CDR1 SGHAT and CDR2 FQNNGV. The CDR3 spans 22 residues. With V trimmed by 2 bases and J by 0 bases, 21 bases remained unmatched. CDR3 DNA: TGTGCCAGCAGCTTACTCCCCCCTAGCGGGGTGAAGAAGTTCGGTAGCACAGATACGCAGTATTTT. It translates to CASSLLPPSGVKKFGSTDTQYF.

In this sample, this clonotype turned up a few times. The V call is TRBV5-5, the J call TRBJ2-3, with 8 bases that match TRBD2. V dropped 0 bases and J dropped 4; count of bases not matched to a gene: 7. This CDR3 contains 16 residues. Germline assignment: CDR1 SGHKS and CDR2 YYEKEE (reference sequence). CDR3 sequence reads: CASSLARGGPADTQYF. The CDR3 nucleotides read TGTGCCAGCAGCTTGGCACGGGGGGGGCCGGCAGATACGCAGTATTTT. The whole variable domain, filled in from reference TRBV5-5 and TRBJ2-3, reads DAGVTQSPTHLIKTRGQQVTLRCSPISGHKSVSWYQQVLGQGPQFIFQYYEKEERGRGNFPDRFSARQFPNYSSELNVNALLLGDSALYLCASSLARGGPADTQYFGPGTRLTVL.

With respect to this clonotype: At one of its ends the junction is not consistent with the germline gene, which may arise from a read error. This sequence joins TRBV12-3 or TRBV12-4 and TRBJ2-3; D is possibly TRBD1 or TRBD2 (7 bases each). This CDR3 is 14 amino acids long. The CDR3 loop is CASSPTGRGDAQYF. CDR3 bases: TGTGCCAGCAGTCCGACAGGGAGGGGAGATGCGCAGTATTTT.

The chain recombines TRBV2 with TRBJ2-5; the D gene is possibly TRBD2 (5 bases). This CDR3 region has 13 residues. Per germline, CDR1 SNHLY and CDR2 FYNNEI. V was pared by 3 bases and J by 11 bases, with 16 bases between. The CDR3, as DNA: TGTGCCAGCAGTGACGAAGCGGTCCGCGGGCAGTACTTC. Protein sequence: CASSDEAVRGQYF.

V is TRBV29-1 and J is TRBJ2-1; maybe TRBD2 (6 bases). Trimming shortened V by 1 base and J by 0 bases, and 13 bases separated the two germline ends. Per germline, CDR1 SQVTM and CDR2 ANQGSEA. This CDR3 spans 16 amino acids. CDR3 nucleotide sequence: TGCAGCGTTGAAGCGGAGGGGAGGAGCTCCTACAATGAGCAGTTCTTC. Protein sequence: CSVEAEGRSSYNEQFF.

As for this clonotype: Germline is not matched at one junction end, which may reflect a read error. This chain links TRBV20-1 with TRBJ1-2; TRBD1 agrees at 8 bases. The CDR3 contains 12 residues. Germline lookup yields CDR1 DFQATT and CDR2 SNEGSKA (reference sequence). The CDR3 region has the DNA TGCGGTGCTAAAGACAGGGGCTATGGCTACACCTTC. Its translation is CGAKDRGYGYTF.

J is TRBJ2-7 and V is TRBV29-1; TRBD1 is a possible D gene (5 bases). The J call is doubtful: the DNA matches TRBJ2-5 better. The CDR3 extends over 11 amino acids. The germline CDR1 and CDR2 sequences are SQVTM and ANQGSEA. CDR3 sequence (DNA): TGCAGCGTTGACAGGGAAGGGACCCAGTACTTC. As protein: CSVDREGTQYF.

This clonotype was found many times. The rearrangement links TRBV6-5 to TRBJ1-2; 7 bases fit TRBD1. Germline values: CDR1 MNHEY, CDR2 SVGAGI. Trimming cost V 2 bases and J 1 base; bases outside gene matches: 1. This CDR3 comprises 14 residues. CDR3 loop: CASSYRGRNYGYTF. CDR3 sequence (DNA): TGTGCCAGCAGTTACAGGGGGCGTAACTATGGCTACACCTTC.

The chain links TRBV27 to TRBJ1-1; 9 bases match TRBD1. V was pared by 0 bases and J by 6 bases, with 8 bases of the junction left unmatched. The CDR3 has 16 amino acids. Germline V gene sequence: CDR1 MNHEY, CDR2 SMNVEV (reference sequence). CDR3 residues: CASSLSGQGRLAEAFF. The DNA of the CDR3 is TGTGCCAGCAGTTTATCAGGACAGGGGAGGTTGGCTGAAGCTTTCTTT.

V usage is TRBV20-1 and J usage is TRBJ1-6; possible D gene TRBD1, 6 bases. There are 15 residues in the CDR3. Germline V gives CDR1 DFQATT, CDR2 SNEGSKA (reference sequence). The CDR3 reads CSGARGRGYNSPLHF. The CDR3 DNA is TGCAGCGGAGCCCGGGGGCGAGGGTATAATTCACCCCTCCACTTT.

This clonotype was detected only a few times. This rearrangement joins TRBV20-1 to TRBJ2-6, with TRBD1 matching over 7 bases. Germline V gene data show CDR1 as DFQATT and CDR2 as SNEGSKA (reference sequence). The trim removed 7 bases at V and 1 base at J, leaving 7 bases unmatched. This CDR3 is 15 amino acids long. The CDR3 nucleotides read TGCAGTGTCAGAGGGGGCTCTTCTGGGGCCAACGTCCTGACTTTC. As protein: CSVRGGSSGANVLTF.

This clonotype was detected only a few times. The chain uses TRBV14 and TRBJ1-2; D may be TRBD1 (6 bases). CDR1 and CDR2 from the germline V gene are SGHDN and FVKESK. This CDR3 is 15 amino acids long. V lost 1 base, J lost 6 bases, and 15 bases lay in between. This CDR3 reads CASSQVSTGMDGYTF. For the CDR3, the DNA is TGTGCCAGCAGCCAAGTTTCCACAGGGATGGATGGCTACACCTTC.

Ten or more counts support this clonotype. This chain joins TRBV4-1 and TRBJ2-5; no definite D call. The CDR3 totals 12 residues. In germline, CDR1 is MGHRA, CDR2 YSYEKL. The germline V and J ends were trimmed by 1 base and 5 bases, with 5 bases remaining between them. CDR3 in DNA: TGCGCCAGCAGCCAAGTGATGGAGACCCAGTACTTC. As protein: CASSQVMETQYF.

The CDR3 bases are TGCAGTGCTAGAGGGGGACAGCGCCCCAATCAGCCCCAGCATTTT. Translating it yields CSARGGQRPNQPQHF. The rearrangement links TRBV20-1 to TRBJ1-5; 7 bases map to TRBD1. The CDR3 spans 15 residues. Germline CDR1 is DFQATT and CDR2 is SNEGSKA (reference sequence). Unmatched junction bases numbered 6, after V lost 1 base and J lost 3 bases.

The CDR3 sequence: CSAGGLAGTSTDTQYF. In nucleotides, the CDR3 is TGCAGTGCTGGGGGACTAGCGGGTACTAGCACAGATACGCAGTATTTT. The chain recombines TRBV20-1 with TRBJ2-3; 12 nucleotides line up with TRBD2. Per the germline V gene, CDR1 is DFQATT and CDR2 is SNEGSKA (reference sequence). This CDR3 is 16 amino acids long. V lost 5 bases to trimming and J lost 0 bases; unmatched junction nucleotides: 6.

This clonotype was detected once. CDR3 in amino acids: CAISDPGLAGGPFENEQFF. CDR3 DNA: TGTGCCATCAGTGATCCCGGACTAGCGGGAGGGCCCTTTGAGAATGAGCAGTTCTTC. The rearrangement links TRBV10-3 to TRBJ2-1; 15 nucleotides agree with TRBD2. Germline lookup yields CDR1 ENHRY and CDR2 SYGVKD. The CDR3 sequence is 19 residues long. The junction had 13 bases not matched to a gene; V was cut back by 3 bases and J by 7 bases.

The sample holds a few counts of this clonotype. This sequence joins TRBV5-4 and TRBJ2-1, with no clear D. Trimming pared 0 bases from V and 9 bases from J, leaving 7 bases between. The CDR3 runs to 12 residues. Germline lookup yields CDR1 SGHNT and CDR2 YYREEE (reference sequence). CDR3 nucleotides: TGTGCCAGCAGCTTGGCCTTACGTGAGCAGTTCTTC. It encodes CASSLALREQFF.

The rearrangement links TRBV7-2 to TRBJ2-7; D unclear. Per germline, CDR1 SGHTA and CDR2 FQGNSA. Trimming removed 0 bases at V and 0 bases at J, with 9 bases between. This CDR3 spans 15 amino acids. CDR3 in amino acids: CASSLAPARSYEQYF. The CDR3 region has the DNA TGTGCCAGCAGCTTAGCCCCCGCCCGCTCCTACGAGCAGTACTTC.

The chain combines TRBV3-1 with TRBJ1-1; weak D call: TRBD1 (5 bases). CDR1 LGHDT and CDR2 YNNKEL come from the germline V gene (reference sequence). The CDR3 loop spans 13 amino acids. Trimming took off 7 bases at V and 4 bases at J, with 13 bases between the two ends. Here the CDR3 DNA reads TGTGCCAGCACCCAGGCAGGGCGCACTGAAGCTTTCTTT. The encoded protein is CASTQAGRTEAFF.

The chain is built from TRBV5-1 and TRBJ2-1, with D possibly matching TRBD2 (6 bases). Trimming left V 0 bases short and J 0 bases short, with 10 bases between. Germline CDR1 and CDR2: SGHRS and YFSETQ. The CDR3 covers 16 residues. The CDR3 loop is CASSLADGSSYNEQFF. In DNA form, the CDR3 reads TGCGCCAGCAGCTTGGCCGACGGGAGCTCCTACAATGAGCAGTTCTTC.

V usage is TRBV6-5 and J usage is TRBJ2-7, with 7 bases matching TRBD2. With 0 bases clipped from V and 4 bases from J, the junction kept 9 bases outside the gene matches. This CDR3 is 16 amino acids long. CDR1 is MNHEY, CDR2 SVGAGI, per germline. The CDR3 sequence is CASSYSIGGSKYEQYF. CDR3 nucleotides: TGTGCCAGCAGTTACTCGATCGGCGGGAGCAAGTACGAGCAGTACTTC.

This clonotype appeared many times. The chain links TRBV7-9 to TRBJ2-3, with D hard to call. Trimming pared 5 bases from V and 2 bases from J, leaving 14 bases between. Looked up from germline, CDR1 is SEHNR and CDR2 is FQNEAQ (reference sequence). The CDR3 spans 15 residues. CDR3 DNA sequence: TGTGCCAGCAGCCCGCTTGGGCGTAACACAGATACGCAGTATTTT. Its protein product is CASSPLGRNTDTQYF. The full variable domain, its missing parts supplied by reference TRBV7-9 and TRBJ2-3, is DTGVSQNPRHKITKRGQNVTFRCDPISEHNRLYWYRQTLGQGPEFLTYFQNEAQLEKSRLLSDRFSAERPKGSFSTLEIQRTEQGDSAMYLCASSPLGRNTDTQYFGPGTRLTVL.